This T cell receptor beta chain was captured by sequencing in a study of T cells in Graves' hyperthyroidism and ophthalmopathy. Study-wide context: Peripheral blood sampling occurred at initial diagnosis, before any treatment.

Study-wide results and caveats: Peripheral blood also featured most of the thyroid clonotypes expanded above 0.001.

The CDR3 covers 13 residues. J lost 9 bases, V lost 3 bases, and 3 bases had no gene match. The germline CDR1 and CDR2 sequences are MRHNA and SNTAGT. TCR beta CDR3 regions were amplified from RNA transcripts. RT-PCR in the first round (using the HTBI primer set) targeted the TCR CDR3. In TCRdb, the multiplex PCR reads were re-called with MiXCR into one record per CDR3 protein. The repertoire holds 550,000 to 600,000 distinct CDR3 sequences, 14% seen once, with around 7% in the top ten. On this clonotype: Antigen: not known.

Disease duration was under 3 months in the ophthalmopathy patients, who also had a Clinical Activity Score of at least 3 and a NOSPECS grade of at least 4. Uncontrolled infection, other autoimmune disease, pregnancy or lactation led to exclusion. This TCR derives from a young woman with Graves' ophthalmopathy. The sequenced sample was blood. The V call is TRBV6-4, the J call TRBJ2-1; 9 bases are a match to TRBD2. The CDR3 loop is CASSEMTSGEQFF. The CDR3 coding sequence is TGTGCCAGCAGTGAAATGACTAGCGGTGAGCAGTTCTTC.